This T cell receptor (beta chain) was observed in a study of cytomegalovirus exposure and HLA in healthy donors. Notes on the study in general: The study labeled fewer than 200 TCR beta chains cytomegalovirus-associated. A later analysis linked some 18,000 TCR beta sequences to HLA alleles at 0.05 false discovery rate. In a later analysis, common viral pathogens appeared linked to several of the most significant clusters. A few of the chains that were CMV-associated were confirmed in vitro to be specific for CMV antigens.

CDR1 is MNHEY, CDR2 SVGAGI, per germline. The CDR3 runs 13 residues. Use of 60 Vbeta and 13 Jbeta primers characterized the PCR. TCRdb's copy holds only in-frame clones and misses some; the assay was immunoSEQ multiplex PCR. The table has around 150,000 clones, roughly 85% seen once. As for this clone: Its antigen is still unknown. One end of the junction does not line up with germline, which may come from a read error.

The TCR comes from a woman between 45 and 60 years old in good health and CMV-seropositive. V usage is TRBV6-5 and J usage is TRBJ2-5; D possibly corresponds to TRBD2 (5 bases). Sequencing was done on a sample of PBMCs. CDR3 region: CASSYGEQEIQYF. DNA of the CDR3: TGTGCCAGCAGTTACGGGGAGCAAGAGATCCAGTACTTC.